This T cell receptor (beta chain) was sequenced for a study of cytomegalovirus exposure and HLA in healthy donors (dated by TCRdb to between 2016 and 2019). Regarding the study in general: An earlier analysis of more than 550 of the donors reported approximately 280 Gb of sequence data and around 120 million unique TCR beta sequences obtained from approximately 180 million T cells. An early release covering just under 650 HLA-typed donors comprised roughly 300 gigabases of sequencing data and roughly 86 million unique TCR sequences. Among the 398 genotyped donors, under 90% belonged to the genetic ancestry cluster associated with self-reported Caucasian donors. The study was designed to test whether signatures of past pathogen exposure could be identified by cataloging public T cell receptors. The study used immunosequencing to profile the T cell repertoires of several hundred subjects and linked those repertoires to cytomegalovirus serostatus. Along with the roughly 670-subject first cohort, a separate validation cohort of over a hundred different subjects was used. To predict cytomegalovirus infection status, the study brought together high-throughput TCR immunosequencing, statistical association of individual TCRs with disease status, and machine learning. To study patterns of TCR occurrence, a later analysis re-analyzed previously published TCR beta repertoires from several hundred donors and added high-resolution HLA genotyping. The later analysis used no new phenotypic data to find candidate immune exposures, relying instead on TCR beta sequences and their occurrence across donors. An earlier analysis of some 500 of the donors applied high-throughput TCR beta sequencing to assess whether each TCR beta V gene segment acted as functional or pseudogenic. Donor age, sex, ethnicity and CMV serostatus were collected together with the repertoire data. In a later genetic analysis, genome-wide SNP genotypes for about 65% of the roughly 700 donors were used, and that subset was treated as a discovery cohort. All discovery cohort repertoires had been generated using a single sequencing platform. Both class I and class II loci were covered by HLA typing, at four-digit resolution. Typing coverage varied by locus: about 620-630 donors for A, B, C, DRB1 and DQB1; some 520 for DQA1; more than 600 for DPA1; approximately 470 for DPB1. Because of strong linkage in the cohort, roughly 5 DR-DQ haplotypes were treated as single units for association and clustering. Among around 400 genotyped donors of the cohort, an average of around 220,000 unique TCR beta nucleotide sequences was sequenced per donor, of which roughly 17% were non-productive.

Details on this clone: Its specific antigen is unknown. The record has no base qualities; no much larger clone is one base away.

Overall study outcomes, separate from this receptor: Because counts were too low, seventeen rarely observed V segments, including chromosome 9 orphons, were left out of the earlier analysis of about 500 of the donors. Assigning TCR associations to individual alleles was difficult when HLA alleles, especially DR and DQ, strongly co-occurred. A cluster of highly shared sequence variants was judged likely to be a technical artifact of the sequencing pipeline. Several of the top co-occurrence clusters appeared to be linked to parvovirus B19, influenza, CMV and Epstein-Barr virus, according to a later analysis. HLA typing was unavailable for some donors at each locus, so association tests used only the typed subset. For the cohort, immune exposure information was limited to CMV serostatus. According to a later analysis, most CMV-associated TCR beta chains appeared to be HLA-restricted, and the HLA associations seemed to be driven largely by CMV exposure. In the study, around 150 TCR beta chains were listed as associated with cytomegalovirus. A later analysis associated about 17,000 TCR beta sequences with specific HLA alleles at a false discovery rate of 0.05. The 87-base-pair reads could not distinguish some IMGT-functional V segments, including TRBV6-2 and TRBV6-3, so those segments were excluded. In a later genetic analysis, fewer N-insertions in productive TCRs were reported among donors in an Asian-associated ancestry cluster than the roughly 700-donor mean. In vitro tests confirmed that three of the cytomegalovirus-associated TCR beta chains recognize cytomegalovirus antigens. A further reported finding was that TCR beta sequences accurately predicted the HLA-A and HLA-B alleles for most subjects in the first cohort. Across donors, most TCR sequences were observed very rarely, whereas some public TCRs were present in many individuals. A later analysis found that HLA-associated TCR beta chains were more clonally expanded and had lower generation probabilities than equally common non-associated chains. This cohort had only TCR beta chains sequenced, and the lack of alpha or paired-chain data limited which features could be detected. Cytomegalovirus status was reported to be diagnosed by the classifier with high specificity and sensitivity in both the original and validation cohorts. In a later genetic analysis, a missense DCLRE1C variant was associated with V-gene and J-gene trimming of TCR beta chains, and the association was replicated in an independent cohort. According to the authors, the approach could potentially be generalized to other disease states and immunological phenotypes. Correlated functional status among segregating V segments might reflect linkage disequilibrium, but an unknown experimental factor could not be ruled out. Roughly uniform sequencing depth across donors was assumed in presence/absence analyses, although this assumption may not hold. In a later analysis, the rate of TCR association differed among HLA loci, with DRB1 alleles having the most associated TCRs and HLA-C alleles having the fewest. An earlier analysis of approximately 600 of the donors showed that most TCR beta V segments appeared in productive rearrangements either about 87% or about 30% of the time, which broadly matched IMGT annotations.

From the cysteine up to the phenylalanine, the CDR3 has a length of 13 residues. Of the read, only the CDR3 DNA is kept; its 39 bases are in frame from base 1. CDR1 is given as GTSNPN and CDR2 as SVGIG, both from the germline V gene (reference sequence). Trimming takes 4 bases from V and 4 bases from J, and the germline ends sit 13 bases apart. The cohort was made up of 650 to 700 healthy bone marrow donors. At the time of sampling, every cohort member was nominally healthy, though immune exposures that went unrecorded were likely present. The donor was CMV seronegative and belonged to the group of 320 or so seronegative cohort members. A peripheral blood sample was provided by each donor, and peripheral blood mononuclear cells were used for TCR beta sequencing. The Qiagen DNeasy Blood Extraction Kit was used to extract genomic DNA from the blood cell samples. Library preparation employed the immunoSEQ multiplex PCR assay. A mixture of 60 forward primers for TCR Vbeta segments and 13 reverse primers for TCR Jbeta segments was used in the multiplex PCR. The CDR3 region of rearranged TCR beta genes was amplified from genomic DNA with a multiplex PCR assay. The amplified TCR beta libraries were sequenced on the Illumina HiSeq System as 87-base-pair reads. Per the source publication's procedure: A later analysis tallied approximately 87 million unique TCR beta chains across the 666 repertoires, and about 12 million of those chains were shared by two or more donors. Raw reads were error-corrected and collapsed into unique sequences by a nearest-neighbor algorithm in which closely related sequences were merged to remove PCR and sequencing errors. V, D and J gene segments were assigned by aligning CDR3 sequences to IMGT reference sequences. Each retained sequence needed at least a six-nucleotide match to both a V gene segment and a J gene segment. A rearrangement was called productive if the CDR3 had no stop codons and remained in frame with V and J, and every other rearrangement was called non-productive. CDR3 was defined by IMGT convention, running from the second conserved V-encoded cysteine to the conserved J-encoded phenylalanine. The earlier analysis of about 620 of the donors excluded sequences that lacked an unambiguous match to a single V gene segment. An earlier analysis of about 600 of the donors called V segments functional above 56.7% productive rearrangements and segregating when the between-donor standard deviation exceeded 5%. A statistical classification framework was built for diagnosing cytomegalovirus status from the catalog of TCR beta chain sequences. In a later analysis, TCR nucleotide sequences were compared against IMGT/GENE-DB human TR gene sequences so that V and J genes could be assigned. In a later analysis, CDR3 sequences and most-parsimonious VDJ recombination scenarios were assigned using the TCRdist pipeline. In a later analysis, each TCR beta chain was defined by its CDR3 amino acid sequence together with its V-gene family, and reads without a unique V-gene family were excluded. As a way to deal with suspected cross-contamination and a sequencing artifact, a later analysis dropped hundreds of nucleotide sequences that were highly shared and had low generation probability. In a later analysis, a clonal expansion index for each public chain was calculated from normalized within-repertoire ranks of inferred template counts. Generation probabilities in a later analysis came from a VDJ recombination model fitted to out-of-frame rearrangements, and those results were checked against IGoR. A later analysis scored TCR-TCR, TCR-HLA and TCR-CMV co-occurrence with hypergeometric tests, applying a repertoire-size bias correction to TCR pairs. A later analysis estimated false discovery rates by permuting HLA or CMV assignments 20 times. In a later analysis, co-occurring TCRs were grouped using DBSCAN, with TCRdist sequence similarity added in when clustering inside HLA-allele-positive subsets. Repertoires with fewer than 30,000 or more than 120,000 public chains, plus five repertoires with anomalous nucleotide sharing, were excluded from co-occurrence clustering. TCRdb obtained this table from immuneACCESS and retained in-frame rearrangements with V and J assigned. These tables miss some clones; where compared with another copy, unresolved V genes account for less than half of the shortfall, and the remainder is unexplained. V and J calls and clone size are those listed in that table; D and trimming were worked out from the DNA. The sample table holds about 90,000 clones, of which around 71% were seen once. In total, the top ten clones hold roughly 2.2% of the sample.

The sequence was collected from a man aged 25-45 years in good health and CMV-seronegative. Input material: PBMCs. The rearranged chain carries TRBV30 and TRBJ1-2; no D segment can be confidently identified. The bases are TGTGCCTGGATCAGTCTCCGGGGCTATGGCTACACCTTC. This gives the protein CAWISLRGYGYTF.